This T cell receptor (beta chain) was obtained from a study of early T cells in non-severe SARS-CoV-2 infection. Attachment of unique molecular identifiers was made to individual cDNA molecules. TCRdb reprocessed the 5' RACE reads via MiXCR and lists one record per CDR3 protein. Of tens of thousands of distinct CDR3 sequences in the sample, about 9.4% are singletons; the top ten hold about 6.1%. In its sample, this clonotype was seen many times. Trimming took 0 bases from V and 2 from J, leaving 8 bases between them. The CDR3 has 16 residues. The germline V gene has CDR1 MNHNS and CDR2 SASEGT. Specimen: whole blood. This receptor was obtained from an adult who was a healthcare worker with PCR-confirmed SARS-CoV-2 infection or an uninfected control (not recorded which). The V and J genes are TRBV6-1 and TRBJ2-6; unclear D gene. CDR3 DNA: TGTGCCAGCAGTGAAGCTTTAAGGGCTGGGGCCAACGTCCTGACTTTC. Its translation is CASSEALRAGANVLTF.